These 27 T cell receptor beta chains share one sample of origin, sequenced in a study of blood T cell repertoires in COVID-19 (TCRdb year 2020). The library was produced with the immunoSEQ multiplex PCR assay. The table comes from immuneACCESS by way of TCRdb, which keeps in-frame sequences with V and J called. Part of the clones is missing from these tables; in studies checked, under half for an unresolved V gene and the rest for unknown reasons. In all, the sample holds some 100,000 clones, and approximately 90% of those were seen once. The ten largest clones represent around 1.1% of the sample. The source material was peripheral blood. The receptors shown here come from a human donor in a cohort sampled during active COVID-19.

This chain joins TRBV5-1 and TRBJ1-2, with a weak D call TRBD1 (5 bases). This CDR3 comprises 15 residues. Germline V lookup: CDR1 SGHRS, CDR2 YFSETQ. V was cut by 5 bases and J by 4 bases, with 18 bases left in between. DNA of the CDR3: TGCGCCAGCAGGCCCTCAACAGGATGGCCCTATGGCTACACCTTC. It codes for CASRPSTGWPYGYTF.

V and J are TRBV3-1 (or the pseudogene TRBV3-2) and TRBJ2-7; possibly TRBD1 for D (6 bases). V shed 6 bases and J shed 2 bases, with 11 bases lying between them. The CDR3 spans 13 residues. CDR1 is LGHDT and CDR2 is YNNKEL in the germline V gene (reference sequence). The CDR3 nucleotides read TGTGCCAGCAGTGGGACATCAACCTACGAGCAGTACTTC. The encoded protein is CASSGTSTYEQYF.

The gene calls are TRBV24-1 and TRBJ2-1, with 10 bases that match TRBD1. Germline CDR1 and CDR2: KGHDR and SFDVKD. The CDR3 has 16 residues. Germline trimming cut 9 bases from V and 8 bases from J; bases unmatched to any gene: 15. CDR3 nucleotide sequence: TGTGCCACCGAAAAACCCGGGACAGGGGAGGGCCATGAGCAGTTCTTC. This codes for CATEKPGTGEGHEQFF.

J is TRBJ2-7 and V is TRBV4-1; 8 bases match TRBD2. Germline assignment: CDR1 MGHRA and CDR2 YSYEKL. J was trimmed by 2 bases and V by 3 bases; bases with no gene match: 12. The CDR3 runs 17 residues. Here the CDR3 DNA reads TGCGCCAGCAGCCACTCCGGGGGTAGCGGGGATACCTACGAGCAGTACTTC. Translating it yields CASSHSGGSGDTYEQYF.

The J gene is TRBJ1-2, the V gene TRBV19, with D hard to call. The CDR3 totals 16 residues. Germline V gives CDR1 LNHDA, CDR2 SQIVND (reference sequence). V was trimmed by 2 bases and J by 2 bases, leaving 15 bases between them. CDR3 sequence (DNA): TGTGCCAGTAGTATAAGGAGCGTTTCAGTGAACTATGGCTACACCTTC. The encoded protein is CASSIRSVSVNYGYTF.

V is TRBV19 and J is TRBJ2-7; no clear D. Germline V gives CDR1 LNHDA, CDR2 SQIVND (reference sequence). This CDR3 is 13 amino acids long. The V gene lost 4 bases and the J gene lost 1 base, with 8 bases spanning the gap. DNA of the CDR3: TGTGCCAGTAGTAAGACTGGGTCCTACGAGCAGTACTTC. This translates into CASSKTGSYEQYF. The full variable domain, rest sourced from reference TRBV19 and TRBJ2-7, is DGGITQSPKYLFRKEGQNVTLSCEQNLNHDAMYWYRQDPGQGLRLIYYSQIVNDFQKGDIAEGYSVSREKKESFPLTVTSAQKNPTAFYLCASSKTGSYEQYFGPGTRLTVT.

This sequence joins TRBV3-1 (or the pseudogene TRBV3-2) and TRBJ1-2, with D perhaps matching TRBD1 (5 bases). Germline V CDR1 and CDR2: LGHDT, YNNKEL (reference sequence). The ends were cut back, 2 bases at V and 3 bases at J, with 7 bases in the middle. CDR3 length equals 13 residues. CDR3 loop: CASSQRGYYGYTF. The CDR3 DNA reads TGTGCCAGCAGCCAACGGGGGTACTATGGCTACACCTTC.

The chain combines TRBV5-4 with TRBJ2-3; TRBD2 matches 10 bases. The CDR3 spans 19 residues. The V and J ends lost 0 bases and 5 bases, in that order; junction bases with no gene match: 15. The germline V gene encodes CDR1 SGHNT and CDR2 YYREEE (reference sequence). CDR3 loop: CASSLGGVRSGGAGDTQYF. CDR3 DNA: TGTGCCAGCAGCTTGGGAGGGGTAAGGAGCGGGGGGGCCGGAGATACGCAGTATTTT. Full variable domain (outside the CDR3, taken from reference TRBV5-4 and TRBJ2-3): ETGVTQSPTHLIKTRGQQVTLRCSSQSGHNTVSWYQQALGQGPQFIFQYYREEENGRGNFPPRFSGLQFPNYSSELNVNALELDDSALYLCASSLGGVRSGGAGDTQYFGPGTRLTVL.

The chain joins TRBV4-3 to TRBJ2-5, with 9 bases that match TRBD2. Germline loops: CDR1 LGHNA, CDR2 YSLEER. The CDR3 spans 19 residues. The junction had 15 bases not matched to a gene; V was cut back by 4 bases and J by 0 bases. CDR3 amino acids: CASSPMGNSGSRDQETQYF. The CDR3 coding sequence is TGCGCCAGCAGCCCCATGGGAAATAGCGGGAGTAGAGACCAAGAGACCCAGTACTTC.

The CDR3 spells CASSLRTGAMNTEAFF. The DNA for the CDR3 is TGTGCCAGCAGTCTCCGGACAGGAGCTATGAACACTGAAGCTTTCTTT. The genes are TRBV27 and TRBJ1-1; 7 nucleotides agree with TRBD1. Germline V gene sequence: CDR1 MNHEY, CDR2 SMNVEV (reference sequence). The CDR3 contains 16 residues. With 5 bases clipped from V and 0 bases from J, the junction kept 9 bases outside the gene matches.

About this clone: Other DNA sequences in this sample translate to the same CDR3. V and J are TRBV9 and TRBJ2-5, with D maybe TRBD2 (5 bases). From germline, CDR1 is SGDLS and CDR2 YYNGEE. Trimming stripped 3 bases from V and 4 bases from J, with 7 bases between. The CDR3 runs 12 residues. The DNA for the CDR3 is TGTGCCAGCAGCGCGGCGGGAGAGACCCAGTACTTC. Translated: CASSAAGETQYF.

The V call is TRBV15, the J call TRBJ2-7, with D possibly TRBD1 on 5 matching bases. The CDR3 covers 17 residues. V lost 0 bases and J 1 base, leaving 16 bases between the germline ends. Germline-derived CDR1 and CDR2 are LNHNV and YYDKDF (reference sequence). The CDR3 loop reads CATSRDRRQGASYEQYF. The CDR3 DNA is TGTGCCACCAGCAGAGATCGGCGGCAGGGTGCATCCTACGAGCAGTACTTC.

This chain links TRBV24-1 with TRBJ1-2, with no clear D. Germline CDR1 is KGHDR and CDR2 is SFDVKD. This CDR3 region has 12 residues. Deletions cut 6 bases from V and 2 bases from J, with 6 bases between. The CDR3, as DNA: TGTGCCACCAGTCAACAGAACTATGGCTACACCTTC. It translates to CATSQQNYGYTF.

This clone was found once. This rearrangement joins TRBV7-2 to TRBJ1-2; TRBD1 agrees at 8 bases. CDR3 length equals 15 residues. Germline CDR1 and CDR2: SGHTA and FQGNSA. The J segment lost 1 base and the V segment lost 5 bases, leaving 6 bases of the junction unmatched. The CDR3 DNA sequence: TGTGCCAGCAGCCCAGGACAGGGAGGTAACTATGGCTACACCTTC. Translation: CASSPGQGGNYGYTF.

V and J are TRBV27 and TRBJ1-1, with D possibly TRBD1 on 6 matching bases. This CDR3 is 14 amino acids long. The germline V gene encodes CDR1 MNHEY and CDR2 SMNVEV (reference sequence). Trimming removed 0 bases from V and 7 bases from J, with 12 bases in between. CDR3 amino acids: CASSLSGQGIEAFF. For the CDR3, the DNA is TGTGCCAGCAGTTTATCGGGGCAGGGGATTGAAGCTTTCTTT.

The chain recombines TRBV7-6 with TRBJ2-5, with D possibly matching TRBD1 (6 bases). V lost 5 bases, J lost 2 bases, and 9 bases lay in between. CDR3 length: 13 amino acids. Germline CDR1 is SGHVS and CDR2 is FNYEAQ. The CDR3 DNA reads TGTGCCAGCAGCCTCGGACAGCAAGAGACCCAGTACTTC. Translated, it gives CASSLGQQETQYF.

This rearrangement joins TRBV9 to TRBJ1-5, with TRBD1 identical over 8 bases. Germline CDR1 reads SGDLS; CDR2 reads YYNGEE. The CDR3 length is 15 residues. The ends lost 3 bases at V and 1 base at J; junction bases unmatched: 3. CDR3 in amino acids: CASSATGGSNQPQHF. CDR3 sequence (DNA): TGTGCCAGCAGCGCCACAGGGGGGAGCAATCAGCCCCAGCATTTT.

This sequence joins TRBV9 and TRBJ1-1, with D tentatively TRBD1 (6 bases). The CDR3 is 13 residues long. Germline CDR1 SGDLS, CDR2 YYNGEE. Deletions cut 6 bases from V and 1 base from J, with 10 bases between. This CDR3 reads CASKGQTNTEAFF. In DNA, the CDR3 is TGTGCCAGCAAAGGACAGACGAACACTGAAGCTTTCTTT.

This chain links TRBV5-1 with TRBJ2-1; 13 bases are shared with TRBD2. With V trimmed by 4 bases and J by 8 bases, 9 bases remained unmatched. This CDR3 region has 16 residues. CDR1 and CDR2 (germline): SGHRS, YFSETQ. CDR3 in amino acids: CASSTGLAGAQHEQFF. CDR3 bases: TGCGCCAGCAGCACCGGACTAGCGGGAGCGCAACATGAGCAGTTCTTC.

The chain joins TRBV2 to TRBJ2-7; 9 bases agree with TRBD1. V shed 5 bases, J shed 13 bases, and the junction held 6 bases outside the gene matches. The CDR3 has 11 amino acids. CDR1 SNHLY and CDR2 FYNNEI come from the germline V gene. The CDR3: CASSTRDRAYF. The CDR3 DNA reads as TGTGCCAGCAGTACCCGGGACAGGGCATACTTC. The variable domain in full, completed from reference TRBV2 and TRBJ2-7, reads EPEVTQTPSHQVTQMGQEVILRCVPISNHLYFYWYRQILGQKVEFLVSFYNNEISEKSEIFDDQFSVERPDGSNFTLKIRSTKLEDSAMYFCASSTRDRAYFGPGTRLTVT.

CDR3 residues: CASSGSSGGADTQYF. DNA of the CDR3: TGTGCCAGCAGCGGATCGAGCGGGGGGGCGGATACGCAGTATTTT. The rearrangement uses TRBV7-9 and TRBJ2-3, with 10 nucleotides matching TRBD2. Germline CDR1 is SEHNR and CDR2 is FQNEAQ (reference sequence). The length of the CDR3 is 15 residues. V trimming: 5 bases; J trimming: 6 bases; junction bases outside the gene matches: 8.

V gene TRBV6-1 combines with J gene TRBJ1-4; D is unresolved. There are 14 residues in the CDR3. V dropped 3 bases and J dropped 8 bases, with 13 bases sitting between them. Germline V gene lookup returns CDR1 MNHNS and CDR2 SASEGT. CDR3 protein: CASSESGVAEKLFF. In nucleotides, the CDR3 is TGTGCCAGCAGTGAGTCCGGGGTTGCCGAAAAACTGTTTTTT.

The chain joins TRBV7-2 to TRBJ2-1; 10 bases fit TRBD2. Germline V gene sequence: CDR1 SGHTA, CDR2 FQGNSA. The CDR3 is made up of 17 amino acids. Trimming took 0 bases from V and 2 from J; bases not matched to a gene: 4. The CDR3 spells CASSLAISGGAYNEQFF. CDR3 bases: TGTGCCAGCAGCTTAGCAATCAGCGGGGGGGCCTACAATGAGCAGTTCTTC.

V and J are TRBV12-5 and TRBJ1-1; 8 positions match TRBD1. Germline trimming cut 0 bases from V and 11 bases from J; bases unmatched to any gene: 5. The CDR3 covers 13 residues. In germline, CDR1 is LGHNT, CDR2 FRNRAP. CDR3 nucleotide sequence: TGTGCTAGTGGTTTGGTCGCAGGGGGCGAGGCTTTCTTT. Translating gives CASGLVAGGEAFF.

This clone was counted once. CDR3 loop: CASSLGQGANTEAFF. The CDR3 DNA reads as TGTGCCAGCAGCTTAGGGCAGGGGGCAAACACTGAAGCTTTCTTT. This chain uses TRBV7-2 with TRBJ1-1; 8 bases agree with TRBD1. V shed 1 base, J shed 2 bases, and the junction held 3 bases outside the gene matches. This CDR3 comprises 15 residues. Germline CDR1 reads SGHTA; CDR2 reads FQGNSA.

The V gene is TRBV28, the J gene TRBJ1-3; perhaps TRBD1 as D (5 bases). CDR1 and CDR2 (germline): MDHEN, SYDVKM. This CDR3 has 14 residues. V shed 7 bases and J shed 1 base, with 11 bases lying between them. CDR3 residues: CASNAGRSGNTIYF. For the CDR3, the DNA is TGTGCCAGCAACGCAGGGAGGTCTGGAAACACCATATATTTT.

V is TRBV3-1 (or the pseudogene TRBV3-2) and J is TRBJ2-1, with a weak D call TRBD1 (6 bases). In germline, CDR1 is LGHDT, CDR2 YNNKEL (reference sequence). The CDR3 is 14 amino acids. Trimming stripped 0 bases from V and 6 bases from J, with 9 bases between. The CDR3 bases are TGTGCCAGCAGCCAAGATTTCAGGGGCAATGAGCAGTTCTTC. Its protein is CASSQDFRGNEQFF.